Shown below are 2 T cell receptor beta chains from a single sample sequenced in a study of blood T cell repertoires in COVID-19. TCRdb keeps only in-frame clones here, not all; method: immunoSEQ multiplex PCR. The table has roughly 150,000 clones, around four fifths seen once. Source material: peripheral blood. All receptors derive from an elderly woman with acute or convalescent COVID-19.

The rearrangement joins TRBV28 to TRBJ2-1; 11 bases map to TRBD1. CDR3 length: 16 amino acids. Germline V gives CDR1 MDHEN, CDR2 SYDVKM. The V segment lost 6 bases and the J segment 7 bases; nucleotides outside the gene matches: 11. CDR3 loop: CASRKRTGTGGNEQFF. The CDR3 nucleotides read TGTGCCAGCAGAAAGAGAACCGGGACAGGGGGGAATGAGCAGTTCTTC. Drawing the rest from reference TRBV28 and TRBJ2-1, the complete variable domain is DVKVTQSSRYLVKRTGEKVFLECVQDMDHENMFWYRQDPGLGLRLIYFSYDVKMKEKGDIPEGYSVSREKKERFSLILESASTNQTSMYLCASRKRTGTGGNEQFFGPGTRLTVL.

The rearrangement links TRBV20-1 to TRBJ2-7; no reliable D call. V dropped 3 bases and J dropped 2 bases, with 5 bases sitting between them. The germline CDR1 and CDR2 sequences are DFQATT and SNEGSKA (reference sequence). The CDR3 is made up of 11 amino acids. The CDR3 DNA reads TGCAGTGCTAGGGGCCCCTACGAGCAGTACTTC. Residues: CSARGPYEQYF.